The present TCR beta chain was sequenced within a study of blood T cells in healthy people across ages. Study in general: Template-switching capture recovered about one barcoded beta molecule per two T cells.

Together with a sample-barcoded 5' primer, a J-beta primer mix was included in a second PCR lasting about 6 to 12 cycles. TCRdb used MiXCR to reprocess the 5' RACE reads, holding one entry per CDR3 protein. Of about 800,000 distinct CDR3 sequences listed, approximately 25% are singletons. Caucasian individuals from Russia who were healthy and aged roughly 6 to 95 acted as donors. Each donor gave roughly 10 milliliters of peripheral blood. This clonotype showed up just a few times. This CDR3 contains 20 residues. V was trimmed by 5 bases and J by 2 bases, leaving 31 bases between them. From germline, CDR1 is MNHEY and CDR2 SVGEGT. This same sample was also taken into another study, of T cells of mothers and their children. That source notes: Reads obtained per mother exceeded 10 million TCR beta CDR3 reads, with roughly 3.1 million obtained per child.

The sequencing input was blood. The TCR originated in a boy aged 5-17 years in good health. The chain has TRBV6-2 or TRBV6-3 and TRBJ2-7; D may be TRBD2 (6 bases). The CDR3 DNA is TGTGCCAGCAGTCAGATTGGTGTCGGCGGGGACGGCAAGAAGACCTACGAGCAGTACTTC. Translating gives CASSQIGVGGDGKKTYEQYF.